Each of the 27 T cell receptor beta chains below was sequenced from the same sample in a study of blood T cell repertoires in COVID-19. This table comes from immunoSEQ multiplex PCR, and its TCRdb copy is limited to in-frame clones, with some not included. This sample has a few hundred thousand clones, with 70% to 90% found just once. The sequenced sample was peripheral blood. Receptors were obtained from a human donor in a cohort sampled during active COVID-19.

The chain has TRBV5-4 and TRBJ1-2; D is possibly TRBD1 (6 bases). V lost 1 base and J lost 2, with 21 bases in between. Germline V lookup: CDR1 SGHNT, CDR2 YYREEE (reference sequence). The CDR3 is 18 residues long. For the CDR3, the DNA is TGTGCCAGCAGCTTGAGACGCGGACAGACAAGCCTCAACTATGGCTACACCTTC. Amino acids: CASSLRRGQTSLNYGYTF.

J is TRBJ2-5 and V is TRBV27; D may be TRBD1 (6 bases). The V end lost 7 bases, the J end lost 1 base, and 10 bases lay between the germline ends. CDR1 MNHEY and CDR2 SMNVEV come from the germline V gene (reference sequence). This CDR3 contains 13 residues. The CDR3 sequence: CASIDRLQETQYF. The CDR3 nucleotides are TGTGCCAGCATCGACAGGCTCCAAGAGACCCAGTACTTC.

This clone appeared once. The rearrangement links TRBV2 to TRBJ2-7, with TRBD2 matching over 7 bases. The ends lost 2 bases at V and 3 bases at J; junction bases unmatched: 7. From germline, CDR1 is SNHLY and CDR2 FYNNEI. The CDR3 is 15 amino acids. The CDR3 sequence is CASSEKGLAVYEQYF. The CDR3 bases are TGTGCCAGCAGTGAAAAAGGGCTAGCGGTCTACGAGCAGTACTTC.

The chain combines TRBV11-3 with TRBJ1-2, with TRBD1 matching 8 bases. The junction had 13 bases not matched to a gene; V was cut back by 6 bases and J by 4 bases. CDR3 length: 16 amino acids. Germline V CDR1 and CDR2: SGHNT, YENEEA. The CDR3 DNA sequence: TGTGCCAGCAGTCAACCCGACCGACAGGGGACCTATGGCTACACCTTC. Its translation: CASSQPDRQGTYGYTF.

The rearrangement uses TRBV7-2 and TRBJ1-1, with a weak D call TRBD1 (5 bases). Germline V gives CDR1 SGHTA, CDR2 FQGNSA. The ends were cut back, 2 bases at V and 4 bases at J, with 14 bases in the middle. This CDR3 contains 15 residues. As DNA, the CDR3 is TGTGCCAGCAGCTTAAGTGGCCAGGGATCCACTGAAGCTTTCTTT. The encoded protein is CASSLSGQGSTEAFF.

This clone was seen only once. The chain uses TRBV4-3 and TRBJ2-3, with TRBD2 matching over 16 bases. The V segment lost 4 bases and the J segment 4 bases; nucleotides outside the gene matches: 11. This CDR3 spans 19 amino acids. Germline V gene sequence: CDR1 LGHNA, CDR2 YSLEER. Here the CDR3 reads CASSRDNVGLAGGSDTQYF. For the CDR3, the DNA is TGCGCCAGCAGCCGAGATAACGTGGGACTAGCGGGAGGGTCAGATACGCAGTATTTT.

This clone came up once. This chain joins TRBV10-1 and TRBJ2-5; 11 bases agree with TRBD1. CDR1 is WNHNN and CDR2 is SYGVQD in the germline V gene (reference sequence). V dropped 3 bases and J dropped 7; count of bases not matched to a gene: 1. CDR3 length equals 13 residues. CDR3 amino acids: CASSEGQGATQYF. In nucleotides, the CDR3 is TGCGCCAGCAGTGAAGGACAGGGGGCGACCCAGTACTTC.

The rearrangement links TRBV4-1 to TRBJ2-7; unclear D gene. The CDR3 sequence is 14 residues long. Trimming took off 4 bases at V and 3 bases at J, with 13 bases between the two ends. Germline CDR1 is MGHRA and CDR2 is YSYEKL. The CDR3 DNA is TGCGCCAGCAGCCTAATTGACGGAGACTACGAGCAGTACTTC. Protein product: CASSLIDGDYEQYF.

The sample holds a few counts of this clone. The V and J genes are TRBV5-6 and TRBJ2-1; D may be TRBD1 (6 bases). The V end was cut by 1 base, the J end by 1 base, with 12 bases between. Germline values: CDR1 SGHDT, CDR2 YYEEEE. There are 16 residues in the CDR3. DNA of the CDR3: TGTGCCAGCAGCTTGACTGACAGGTATTCCTACAATGAGCAGTTCTTC. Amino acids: CASSLTDRYSYNEQFF.

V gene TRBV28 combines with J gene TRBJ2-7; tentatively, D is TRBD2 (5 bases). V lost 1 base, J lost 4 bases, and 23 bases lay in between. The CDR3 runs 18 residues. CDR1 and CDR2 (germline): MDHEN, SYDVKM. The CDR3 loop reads CASSLFRVRDSVRYEQYF. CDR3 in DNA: TGTGCCAGCAGTTTATTCCGGGTCCGGGATTCGGTACGGTACGAGCAGTACTTC.

CDR3 DNA sequence: TGTGCCTGGAGCGCGGGAGGTAACTATGGCTACACCTTC. Translating it yields CAWSAGGNYGYTF. The chain employs TRBV30 and TRBJ1-2; no clear D. Germline-derived CDR1 and CDR2 are GTSNPN and SVGIG (reference sequence). The CDR3 totals 13 residues. V was shortened by 3 bases and J by 1 base, with 9 bases between the two germline ends.

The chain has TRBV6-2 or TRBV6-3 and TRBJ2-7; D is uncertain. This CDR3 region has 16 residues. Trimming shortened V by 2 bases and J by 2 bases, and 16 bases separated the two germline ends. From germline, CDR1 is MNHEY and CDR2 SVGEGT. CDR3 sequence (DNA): TGTGCCAGCAGTTACCGAGAATCATCCCTAGCCTACGAGCAGTACTTC. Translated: CASSYRESSLAYEQYF.

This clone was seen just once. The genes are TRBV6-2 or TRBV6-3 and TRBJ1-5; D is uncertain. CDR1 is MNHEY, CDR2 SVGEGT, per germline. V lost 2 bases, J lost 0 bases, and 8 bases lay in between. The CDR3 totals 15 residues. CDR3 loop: CASSYLSFSNQPQHF. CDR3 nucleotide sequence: TGTGCCAGCAGTTACCTCAGTTTTAGCAATCAGCCCCAGCATTTT.

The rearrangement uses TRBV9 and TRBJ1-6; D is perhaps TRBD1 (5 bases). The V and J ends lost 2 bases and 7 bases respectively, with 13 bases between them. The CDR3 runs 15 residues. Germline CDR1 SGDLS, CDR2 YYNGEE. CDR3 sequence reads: CASSVQGGANSPLHF. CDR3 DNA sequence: TGTGCCAGCAGCGTCCAGGGTGGTGCAAATTCACCCCTCCACTTT.

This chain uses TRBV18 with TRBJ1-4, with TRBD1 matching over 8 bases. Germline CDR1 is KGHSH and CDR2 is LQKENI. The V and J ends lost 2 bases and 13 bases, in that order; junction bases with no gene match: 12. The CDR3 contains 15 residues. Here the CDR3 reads CASSPGQGRNSRLFF. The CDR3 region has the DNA TGTGCCAGCTCACCAGGACAGGGCCGGAATAGTAGACTGTTTTTT.

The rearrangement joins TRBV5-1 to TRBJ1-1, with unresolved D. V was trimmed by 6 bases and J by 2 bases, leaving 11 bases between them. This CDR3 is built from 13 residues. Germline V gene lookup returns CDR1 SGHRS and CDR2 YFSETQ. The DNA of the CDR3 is TGCGCCAGCAAAGGCAGCGTAAACACTGAAGCTTTCTTT. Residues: CASKGSVNTEAFF.

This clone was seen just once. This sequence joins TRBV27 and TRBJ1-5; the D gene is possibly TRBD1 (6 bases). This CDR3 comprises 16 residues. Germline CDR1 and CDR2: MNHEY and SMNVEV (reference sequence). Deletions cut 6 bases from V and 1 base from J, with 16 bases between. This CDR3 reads CASRRGQDSSNQPQHF. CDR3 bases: TGTGCCAGCAGACGGGGCCAGGACAGCAGCAATCAGCCCCAGCATTTT.

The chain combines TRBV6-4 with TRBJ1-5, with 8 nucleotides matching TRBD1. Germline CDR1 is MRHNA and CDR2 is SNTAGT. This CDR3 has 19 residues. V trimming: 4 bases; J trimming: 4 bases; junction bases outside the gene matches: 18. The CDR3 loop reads CASSAPWGQEARWNQPQHF. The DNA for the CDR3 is TGTGCCAGCAGTGCTCCCTGGGGACAGGAGGCGAGATGGAATCAGCCCCAGCATTTT.

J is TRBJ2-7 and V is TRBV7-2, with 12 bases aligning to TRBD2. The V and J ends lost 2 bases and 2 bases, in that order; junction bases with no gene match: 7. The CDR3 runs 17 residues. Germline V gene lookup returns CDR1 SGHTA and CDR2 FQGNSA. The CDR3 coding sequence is TGTGCCAGCAGCTTAAAGCTAGCGGGAGGGAAGCCCTACGAGCAGTACTTC. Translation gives CASSLKLAGGKPYEQYF. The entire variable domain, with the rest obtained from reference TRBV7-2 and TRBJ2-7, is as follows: GAGVSQSPSNKVTEKGKDVELRCDPISGHTALYWYRQSLGQGLEFLIYFQGNSAPDKSGLPSDRFSAERTGGSVSTLTIQRTQQEDSAVYLCASSLKLAGGKPYEQYFGPGTRLTVT.

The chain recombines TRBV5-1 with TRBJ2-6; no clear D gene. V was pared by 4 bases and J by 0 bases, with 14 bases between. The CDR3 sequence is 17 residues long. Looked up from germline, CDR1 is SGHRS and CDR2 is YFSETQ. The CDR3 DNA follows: TGCGCCAGCAGCCCGCAGTTTGTCATCTCTGGGGCCAACGTCCTGACTTTC. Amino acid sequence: CASSPQFVISGANVLTF.

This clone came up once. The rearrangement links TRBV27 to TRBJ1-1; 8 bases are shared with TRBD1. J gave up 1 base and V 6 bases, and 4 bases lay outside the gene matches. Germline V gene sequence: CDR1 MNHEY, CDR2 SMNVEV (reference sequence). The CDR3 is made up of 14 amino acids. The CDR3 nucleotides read TGTGCCAGCAGCTTAGGGACAGGGAACACTGAAGCTTTCTTT. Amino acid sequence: CASSLGTGNTEAFF.

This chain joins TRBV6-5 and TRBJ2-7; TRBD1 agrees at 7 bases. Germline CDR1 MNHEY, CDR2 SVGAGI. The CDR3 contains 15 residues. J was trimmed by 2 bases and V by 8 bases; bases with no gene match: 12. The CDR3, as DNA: TGTGCCAGCTCCCCAGGACAGGCCTCTGCCTACGAGCAGTACTTC. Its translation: CASSPGQASAYEQYF.

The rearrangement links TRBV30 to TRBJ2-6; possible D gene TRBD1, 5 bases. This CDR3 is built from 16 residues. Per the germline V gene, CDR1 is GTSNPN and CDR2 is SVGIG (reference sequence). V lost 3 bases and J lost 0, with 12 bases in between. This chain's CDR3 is CAWSRQRVSGANVLTF. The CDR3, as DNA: TGTGCCTGGAGCCGACAGAGAGTCTCTGGGGCCAACGTCCTGACTTTC.

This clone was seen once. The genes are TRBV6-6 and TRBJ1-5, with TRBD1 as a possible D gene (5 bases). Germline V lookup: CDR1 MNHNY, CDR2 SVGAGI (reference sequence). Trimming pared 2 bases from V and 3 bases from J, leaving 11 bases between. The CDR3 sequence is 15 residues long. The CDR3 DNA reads TGTGCCAGCAGTTACGTAGGACATAACAATCAGCCCCAGCATTTT. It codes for CASSYVGHNNQPQHF.

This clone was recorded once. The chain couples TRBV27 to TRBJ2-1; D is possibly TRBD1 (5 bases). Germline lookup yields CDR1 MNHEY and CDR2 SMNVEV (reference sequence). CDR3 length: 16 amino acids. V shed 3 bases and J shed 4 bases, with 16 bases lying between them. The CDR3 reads CASSFFQAGLYNEQFF. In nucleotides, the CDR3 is TGTGCCAGCAGTTTTTTTCAGGCAGGGCTTTACAATGAGCAGTTCTTC.

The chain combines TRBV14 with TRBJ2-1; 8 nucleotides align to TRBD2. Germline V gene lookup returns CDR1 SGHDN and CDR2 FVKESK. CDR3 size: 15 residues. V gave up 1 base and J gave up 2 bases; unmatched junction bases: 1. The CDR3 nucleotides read TGTGCCAGCAGCCAAGCGGGAGGGCCCTACAATGAGCAGTTCTTC. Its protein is CASSQAGGPYNEQFF.

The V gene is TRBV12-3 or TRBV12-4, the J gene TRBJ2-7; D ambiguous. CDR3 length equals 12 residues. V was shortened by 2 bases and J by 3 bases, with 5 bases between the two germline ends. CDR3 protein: CASSLHNYEQYF. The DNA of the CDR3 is TGTGCCAGCAGTTTACACAACTACGAGCAGTACTTC.